Listed below are T cell receptor beta chains from one sample, sequenced in a study of T cells in Graves' hyperthyroidism and ophthalmopathy. TCRdb passed the multiplex PCR reads through MiXCR, listing each CDR3 protein once. Found here are about 280,000 distinct CDR3 sequences, approximately 26% of them singletons; the top ten hold around 28%. Sample: blood. These receptors came from a man between 40 and 49 years old with Graves' hyperthyroidism that later progressed to Graves' ophthalmopathy. The CDR3 runs from the conserved cysteine through the conserved F or W. A D gene is named only where the DNA matches it firmly. Part of the rows lack a size; the others show once, few, many or a class for expanded clones.

>TRBV6-2/TRBV6-3|17|many|TRBJ2-5|TRBD2
TGTGCCAGCAGTTACCTAGCGGGAGGGCCTCAGGTTGAGACCCAGTACTTC
CASSYLAGGPQVETQYF
>TRBV6-2/TRBV6-3|11|.|TRBJ2-7|.
TGTGCCAGCAGCCAAAACTCGGGGCAGTACTTC
CASSQNSGQYF
>TRBV20-1|14|.|TRBJ2-7|TRBD2
TGCAGTGCTAGAGATGAGGCGGGAGGTTACGAGCAGTACTTC
CSARDEAGGYEQYF
>TRBV28|16|many|TRBJ1-1|.
TGTGCCAGCAGTCATCGGGACCGACATTTGAACACTGAAGCTTTCTTT
CASSHRDRHLNTEAFF
>TRBV6-2/TRBV6-3|15|many|TRBJ1-2|.
TGTGCCAGCAGTTACCCTCCGACTACGGGCTATGGCTACACCTTC
CASSYPPTTGYGYTF
>TRBV24-1|13|many|TRBJ2-5|.
TGTGCCACCAGTCAGAACATGGGGGAGACCCAGTACTTC
CATSQNMGETQYF
>TRBV9|12|many|TRBJ2-3|.
TGTGCCAGCAGTGGGGGGCCAGATACGCAGTATTTT
CASSGGPDTQYF
>TRBV29-1|11|many|TRBJ2-7|.
TGCAGCGTTGAAGATGGGGACGAGCAGTACTTC
CSVEDGDEQYF
>TRBV19|16|many|TRBJ1-5|.
TGTGCCAGTAGTATAGACCCCAGGGGCTTCAATCAGCCCCAGCATTTT
CASSIDPRGFNQPQHF
>TRBV7-2|14|.|TRBJ2-5|.
TGTGCCAGCAGCCCCGATCATGAGGTCGTGACCCAGTACTTC
CASSPDHEVVTQYF
>TRBV3-1|17|once|TRBJ1-1|TRBD1
TGTGCCAGCAGCCAAATGACAGGGGGCCTATTGTACACTGAAGCTTTCTTT
CASSQMTGGLLYTEAFF
>TRBV19|14|.|TRBJ1-5|.
TGTGCCAGTAGTATGACAGGCAGCAATCAGCCCCAGCATTTT
CASSMTGSNQPQHF
>TRBV28|14|many|TRBJ2-7|.
TGTGCCACCATAGACCCTGCAGTACGCTACGAGCAGTACTTC
CATIDPAVRYEQYF
>TRBV29-1|12|.|TRBJ2-2|TRBD2
TGCAGCGTGACTAGCGCCACCGGGGAGCTGTTTTTT
CSVTSATGELFF
>TRBV5-1|13|many|TRBJ2-5|.
TGCGCCAGCAGCTCGCAACCAGGGGAGACCCAGTACTTC
CASSSQPGETQYF
>TRBV28|14|many|TRBJ1-5|TRBD1
TGTGCCAGCAGGGCCTTCAGGGGGAATCAGCCCCAGCATTTT
CASRAFRGNQPQHF
>TRBV4-1|13|many|TRBJ2-2|.
TGCGCCAGCAGCCAAGATTGGATCGGGGAGCTGTTTTTT
CASSQDWIGELFF
>TRBV6-2/TRBV6-3|14|many|TRBJ2-7|.
TGTGCCAGCACCGACGGGCGCAGGTTCGACGAGCAGTACTTC
CASTDGRRFDEQYF
>TRBV5-1|13|.|TRBJ2-7|.
TGCGCCAGCAGCATCGACAGGAACTACGAGCAGTACTTC
CASSIDRNYEQYF
>TRBV6-5|14|many|TRBJ2-5|TRBD1
TGTGCCAGCAGTTACTCGACGGCAGGGGGGACCCAGTACTTC
CASSYSTAGGTQYF
>TRBV24-1|13|many|TRBJ2-7|.
TGTGCCACCAGTGATCCGCCGTTCTACGAGCAGTACTTC
CATSDPPFYEQYF
>TRBV18|15|.|TRBJ1-2|.
TGTGCCAGCTCACCACCGACGGGCGGCATCTATGGCTACACCTTC
CASSPPTGGIYGYTF
>TRBV19|12|many|TRBJ1-1|.
TGTGCCAGTAAGGGCCAGAACACTGAAGCTTTCTTT
CASKGQNTEAFF
>TRBV7-9|14|many|TRBJ1-1|.
TGTGCCAGCAGCAGGACGGACGGGAACACTGAAGCTTTCTTT
CASSRTDGNTEAFF
>TRBV20-1|12|many|TRBJ1-1|.
TGCAGTGCAACGCAAGGGCACACTGAAGCTTTCTTT
CSATQGHTEAFF
>TRBV6-5|14|.|TRBJ2-7|.
TGTGCCAGCAGTTACGGTGGTGGGGGTAACGAGCAGTACTTC
CASSYGGGGNEQYF
>TRBV7-6|13|many|TRBJ2-5|.
TGTGCCAGCAGCTATGTAGCTGGGGAGACCCAGTACTTC
CASSYVAGETQYF
>TRBV4-1|15|many|TRBJ2-5|TRBD2
TGCGCCAGCAGCCAGTCCCCGGGGGGTCTGGAGACCCAGTACTTC
CASSQSPGGLETQYF
>TRBV20-1|14|.|TRBJ1-2|TRBD1
TGCAGTGCTAGAGAGAGAACAGGGGGCGACGGCTACACCTTC
CSARERTGGDGYTF
>TRBV19|14|many|TRBJ2-7|.
TGTGCCAGTAGTATCGCCGGGCTTGAATACGAGCAGTACTTC
CASSIAGLEYEQYF
>TRBV12-3/TRBV12-4|14|many|TRBJ2-7|TRBD1
TGTGCCAGCAGAGCCTCCCGGGACAGCTACGAGCAGTACTTC
CASRASRDSYEQYF
>TRBV15|13|few|TRBJ2-7|.
TGTGCCACCAGCAGAGATGTCGGGTACGAGCAGTACTTC
CATSRDVGYEQYF
>TRBV5-1|15|.|TRBJ1-1|.
TGCGCCAGCAGCTTCACAGGGTGGGGATCCACTGAAGCTTTCTTT
CASSFTGWGSTEAFF
>TRBV20-1|15|many|TRBJ2-5|.
TGCAGTGCTAGAGATCAATTTGGGAGCGGAGAGACCCAGTGCTTC
CSARDQFGSGETQCF
>TRBV7-3|19|many|TRBJ2-4|TRBD2
TGTGCCAGCAGCCCTGGACTAGCGGGAGGTGGCGGAACCAAAAACATTCAGTACTTC
CASSPGLAGGGGTKNIQYF
>TRBV12-3/TRBV12-4|16|.|TRBJ1-1|.
TGTGCCAGCAGCTCCGGAGGGGCCCCCGGGAACACTGAAGCTTTCTTT
CASSSGGAPGNTEAFF
>TRBV19|15|many|TRBJ1-3|.
TGTGCCAGTAGTATAGCCAGGGGCACTGGAAACACCATATATTTT
CASSIARGTGNTIYF
>TRBV11-2|15|.|TRBJ1-2|.
TGTGCCAGCAGCTTCGCCGGGACGGCTAACTATGGCTACACCTTC
CASSFAGTANYGYTF
>TRBV28|15|.|TRBJ2-7|.
TGTGCCAGCAGCCCGAGGGGGACGGGAGACTACGAGCAGTACTTC
CASSPRGTGDYEQYF
>TRBV6-5|14|many|TRBJ2-7|.
TGTGCCAGCAGGAGGAATAATTTGAACTACGAGCAGTACTTC
CASRRNNLNYEQYF
>TRBV6-1|16|.|TRBJ2-7|.
TGTGCCAGCAGTGTCCCACGGGGTATTGGCTCCTACGAGCAGTACTTC
CASSVPRGIGSYEQYF
>TRBV29-1|10|many|TRBJ1-1|.
TGCAGCGTTGGGAGAACTGAAGCTTTCTTT
CSVGRTEAFF
>TRBV25-1|16|many|TRBJ1-2|.
TGTGCCAGCAGTGACCCGGTAATCAGGGGCCAAAATGGCTACACCTTC
CASSDPVIRGQNGYTF
>TRBV12-3/TRBV12-4|16|.|TRBJ1-1|TRBD1
TGTGCCAGCACACCAGGACAGGGGAGAGGAGACACTGAAGCTTTCTTT
CASTPGQGRGDTEAFF
>TRBV9|15|.|TRBJ2-7|.
TGTGCCAGCAGCGTAGAGGACAGTACCTCCGGCGAGCAGTACTTC
CASSVEDSTSGEQYF